Following are 21 T cell receptor beta chains from one sample sequenced in a study of T cell changes during pregnancy in multiple sclerosis. Here immunoSEQ multiplex PCR was the method, and the copy in TCRdb shows in-frame clones only, minus some. Among tens of thousands of clones listed, over 90% were seen once. The source material was CD8+ T cells from peripheral blood mononuclear cells, sampled in the third trimester of pregnancy. The source is a female donor with multiple sclerosis, enrolled in a pregnancy study.

V gene TRBV6-5 combines with J gene TRBJ1-2; 8 bases match TRBD1. V lost 5 bases, J lost 8 bases, and 7 bases stayed unmatched. The V gene's germline CDR1 is MNHEY and CDR2 SVGAGI. CDR3 length equals 13 residues. The CDR3 DNA sequence: TGTGCCAGCAGTGTTGACAGGGGTGGAGGCTACACCTTC. Translating it yields CASSVDRGGGYTF.

This chain uses TRBV27 with TRBJ1-4, with TRBD1 identical over 8 bases. After removal of 5 bases from V and 7 bases from J, the junction contained 12 bases not matched to a gene. Looked up from germline, CDR1 is MNHEY and CDR2 is SMNVEV (reference sequence). The CDR3 is made up of 16 amino acids. The chain's CDR3 is CASSLTGGRGIEKLFF. The CDR3, as DNA: TGTGCCAGCAGTCTTACAGGGGGAAGGGGGATTGAAAAACTGTTTTTT.

The chain uses TRBV27 and TRBJ2-7, with D possibly being TRBD2 (6 bases). Per the germline V gene, CDR1 is MNHEY and CDR2 is SMNVEV (reference sequence). There are 15 residues in the CDR3. V was cut by 0 bases and J by 3 bases, with 12 bases left in between. The CDR3 nucleotides read TGTGCCAGCAGTTTATCTCCCAATAGCGGCTACGAGCAGTACTTC. It is translated as CASSLSPNSGYEQYF.

The chain recombines TRBV5-8 with TRBJ2-2; a possible D gene is TRBD1 (6 bases). V was pared by 0 bases and J by 6 bases, with 6 bases between. The CDR3 totals 13 residues. Germline V gene sequence: CDR1 SGHTS, CDR2 YDEGEE. In DNA form, the CDR3 reads TGTGCCAGCAGCTTGGGGGGGCCCGGGGAGCTGTTTTTT. It translates to CASSLGGPGELFF.

The V call is TRBV13, the J call TRBJ2-2; D is unresolved. The CDR3 sequence is 11 residues long. The germline gives CDR1 PRHDT, CDR2 FYEKMQ (reference sequence). The V gene lost 5 bases and the J gene lost 5 bases, with 3 bases spanning the gap. Here the CDR3 DNA reads TGTGCCAGCAGCCCAACCGGGGAGCTGTTTTTT. This sequence encodes CASSPTGELFF.

The chain joins TRBV10-3 to TRBJ2-7, with 12 positions matching TRBD1. Germline V gives CDR1 ENHRY, CDR2 SYGVKD. The CDR3 loop spans 15 amino acids. The V and J ends lost 0 bases and 7 bases, in that order; junction bases with no gene match: 4. The CDR3: CAISESGTGGWEQYF. As DNA, the CDR3 is TGTGCCATCAGTGAGTCGGGGACAGGGGGCTGGGAGCAGTACTTC.

The CDR3, as DNA: TGTGCCAGCAGTTACGGGACAGAGAGCTCTGGAAACACCATATATTTT. This translates into CASSYGTESSGNTIYF. The gene calls are TRBV6-6 and TRBJ1-3; 7 bases align to TRBD1. The CDR3 totals 16 residues. With 2 bases clipped from V and 0 bases from J, the junction kept 4 bases outside the gene matches. Germline CDR1 is MNHNY and CDR2 is SVGAGI (reference sequence).

The chain is built from TRBV28 and TRBJ1-5, with D maybe TRBD1 (5 bases). The V gene's germline CDR1 is MDHEN and CDR2 SYDVKM. The ends were cut back, 5 bases at V and 0 bases at J, with 14 bases in the middle. CDR3 length: 16 amino acids. Here the CDR3 DNA reads TGTGCCAGCAGTGCCAAGACAGTGTATAGCAATCAGCCCCAGCATTTT. The encoded protein is CASSAKTVYSNQPQHF.

The chain has TRBV6-5 and TRBJ2-2, with D maybe TRBD2 (5 bases). Trimming cost V 8 bases and J 4 bases, with 14 bases left between them. Germline CDR1 reads MNHEY; CDR2 reads SVGAGI. There are 14 residues in the CDR3. The CDR3 DNA is TGTGCCAGCGCCGCCGGACTGTCCACCGGGGAGCTGTTTTTT. Translated, it gives CASAAGLSTGELFF.

This clone was recorded once. V gene TRBV7-9 combines with J gene TRBJ2-3, with 10 nucleotides matching TRBD2. Germline values: CDR1 SEHNR, CDR2 FQNEAQ (reference sequence). The ends lost 5 bases at V and 4 bases at J; junction bases unmatched: 6. CDR3 length: 15 residues. The CDR3 bases are TGTGCCAGCAGCCCAGGGACTAGCGTCCCAGATACGCAGTATTTT. The encoded protein is CASSPGTSVPDTQYF.

The V gene is TRBV5-1, the J gene TRBJ2-3; 7 positions match TRBD2. Germline loops: CDR1 SGHRS, CDR2 YFSETQ. V gave up 1 base and J gave up 3 bases; unmatched junction bases: 8. The CDR3 spans 16 residues. The CDR3: CASSLRRREGTDTQYF. The CDR3 bases are TGCGCCAGCAGCTTGAGAAGGAGGGAGGGGACAGATACGCAGTATTTT.

The V gene is TRBV7-9, the J gene TRBJ2-7; 8 nucleotides line up with TRBD1. Germline V CDR1 and CDR2: SEHNR, FQNEAQ (reference sequence). There are 13 residues in the CDR3. Germline trimming cut 4 bases from V and 5 bases from J; bases unmatched to any gene: 4. The CDR3 loop reads CASSSSGGDEQYF. CDR3 nucleotides: TGTGCCAGCAGCTCCTCAGGGGGCGACGAGCAGTACTTC. Full variable domain (missing parts from reference TRBV7-9 and TRBJ2-7): DTGVSQNPRHKITKRGQNVTFRCDPISEHNRLYWYRQTLGQGPEFLTYFQNEAQLEKSRLLSDRFSAERPKGSFSTLEIQRTEQGDSAMYLCASSSSGGDEQYFGPGTRLTVT.

This clone has only a few counts. The chain links TRBV4-2 to TRBJ2-7; 12 nucleotides line up with TRBD2. The CDR3 is 16 residues long. Trimming removed 1 base from V and 2 bases from J; junction bases left unmatched: 3. Germline loops: CDR1 LGHNA, CDR2 YNFKEQ. The CDR3 region is CASSQALAGGTYEQYF. The CDR3 bases are TGTGCCAGCAGCCAAGCACTAGCGGGAGGCACCTACGAGCAGTACTTC.

This rearrangement joins TRBV7-9 to TRBJ2-2; D is possibly TRBD1 (5 bases). V lost 6 bases and J 4 bases, leaving 12 bases between the germline ends. This CDR3 has 14 residues. Looked up from germline, CDR1 is SEHNR and CDR2 is FQNEAQ (reference sequence). The CDR3 reads CASSDLGATGELFF. For the CDR3, the DNA is TGTGCCAGCAGTGACCTTGGGGCCACCGGGGAGCTGTTTTTT.

The rearrangement uses TRBV4-1 and TRBJ2-1, with TRBD2 matching 13 bases. J gave up 8 bases and V 4 bases, and 11 bases lay outside the gene matches. The CDR3 spans 17 residues. Germline CDR1 MGHRA, CDR2 YSYEKL. The CDR3 bases are TGCGCCAGCAGCCTCCTGACTAGCGGGAGGACAGTTTATGAGCAGTTCTTC. This codes for CASSLLTSGRTVYEQFF.

V usage is TRBV9 and J usage is TRBJ2-1; 7 nucleotides match TRBD2. V lost 5 bases to trimming and J lost 3 bases; unmatched junction nucleotides: 8. CDR1 is SGDLS, CDR2 YYNGEE, per germline. CDR3 length: 15 amino acids. CDR3 region: CASRASGTNYNEQFF. The CDR3 DNA reads as TGTGCCAGCAGAGCCAGCGGGACGAACTACAATGAGCAGTTCTTC.

The chain joins TRBV2 to TRBJ2-1; TRBD2 agrees at 8 bases. CDR1 SNHLY and CDR2 FYNNEI come from the germline V gene. V was clipped by 5 bases and J by 10 bases; unmatched bases: 4. The CDR3 spans 12 residues. CDR3 residues: CASSPLAVEQFF. The CDR3 nucleotides are TGTGCCAGCAGTCCACTAGCGGTAGAGCAGTTCTTC.

This chain links TRBV7-9 with TRBJ2-7, with TRBD2 matching over 8 bases. V shed 10 bases, J shed 2 bases, and the junction held 7 bases outside the gene matches. The germline CDR1 and CDR2 sequences are SEHNR and FQNEAQ (reference sequence). CDR3 size: 13 residues. The CDR3 nucleotides read TGTGCCACCAGGAGCGGGAGCGCCTACGAGCAGTACTTC. It specifies CATRSGSAYEQYF.

J is TRBJ2-1 and V is TRBV6-5, with D possibly matching TRBD1 (6 bases). From germline, CDR1 is MNHEY and CDR2 SVGAGI. The CDR3 consists of 15 residues. The V gene lost 5 bases and the J gene lost 5 bases, with 16 bases spanning the gap. The CDR3 reads CASSLRDTNNNEQFF. In DNA form, the CDR3 reads TGTGCCAGCAGTCTTCGGGACACCAACAACAATGAGCAGTTCTTC.

The chain is built from TRBV5-1 and TRBJ2-5; TRBD1 is a possible D gene (6 bases). This CDR3 comprises 14 residues. Germline V lookup: CDR1 SGHRS, CDR2 YFSETQ. V dropped 5 bases and J dropped 11 bases, with 22 bases sitting between them. The chain's CDR3 is CASSPQNRAGDQYF. CDR3 DNA sequence: TGCGCCAGCAGTCCCCAGAACCGGGCAGGGGATCAGTACTTC.

The chain uses TRBV5-1 and TRBJ2-2, with 7 bases lining up with TRBD2. Germline V gene lookup returns CDR1 SGHRS and CDR2 YFSETQ. V shed 0 bases and J 2 bases; nucleotides not matched to a gene: 7. The CDR3 spans 17 residues. The CDR3 coding sequence is TGCGCCAGCAGCTTGGGCCTAGCGGTCACTAACACCGGGGAGCTGTTTTTT. Translation gives CASSLGLAVTNTGELFF.